This T cell receptor beta chain emerged from a study of T cell responses to AZD1222 COVID-19 vaccine. CDR1 is SNHLY and CDR2 is FYNNEI in the germline V gene. With 6 bases clipped from V and 8 bases from J, the junction kept 13 bases outside the gene matches. The CDR3 is 16 amino acids. The table came from immunoSEQ multiplex PCR; TCRdb's copy has only in-frame clones and leaves some out. The sample includes about 140,000 clones, around 93% seen only once; the top ten take approximately 6.5%. Pooling was applied to second doses at about 4 or about 12 weeks. This receptor was obtained from an adult who received the AZD1222 COVID-19 vaccine. Material: peripheral blood, obtained 28 days after the second AZD1222 dose. J is TRBJ2-1 and V is TRBV2; the match to TRBD2 covers 10 bases. CDR3 protein: CASRGGLSGGADEQFF. CDR3 DNA: TGTGCCAGCAGGGGAGGTCTCAGCGGGGGGGCCGATGAGCAGTTCTTC.